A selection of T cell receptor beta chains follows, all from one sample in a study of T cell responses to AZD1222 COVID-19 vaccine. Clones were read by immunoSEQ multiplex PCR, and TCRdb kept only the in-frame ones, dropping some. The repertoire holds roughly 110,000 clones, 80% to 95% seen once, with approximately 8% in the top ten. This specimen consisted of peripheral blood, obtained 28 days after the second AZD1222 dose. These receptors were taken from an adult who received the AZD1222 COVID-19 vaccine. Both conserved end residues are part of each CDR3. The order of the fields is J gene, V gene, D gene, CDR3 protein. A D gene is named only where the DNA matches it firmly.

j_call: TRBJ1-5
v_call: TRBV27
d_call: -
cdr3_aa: CASSFRPAGRTAQPQHF

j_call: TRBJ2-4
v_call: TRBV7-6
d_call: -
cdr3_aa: CASKVPDTKNIQYF

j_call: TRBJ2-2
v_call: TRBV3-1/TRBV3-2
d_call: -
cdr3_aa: CASSQDRSTGELFF

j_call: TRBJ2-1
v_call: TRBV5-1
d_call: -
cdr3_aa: CASSAGQSYNEQFF

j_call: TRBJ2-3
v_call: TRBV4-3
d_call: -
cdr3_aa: CASSADTQYF

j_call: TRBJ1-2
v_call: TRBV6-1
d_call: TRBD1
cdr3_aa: CASSAKLGQGAEGYTF

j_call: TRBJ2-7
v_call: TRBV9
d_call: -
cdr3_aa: CASSEGGRDYEQYF

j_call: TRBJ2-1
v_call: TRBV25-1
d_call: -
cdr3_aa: CASSTPGLDHEQFF

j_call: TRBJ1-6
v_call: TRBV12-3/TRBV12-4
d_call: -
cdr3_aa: CASSFSGSPLHF

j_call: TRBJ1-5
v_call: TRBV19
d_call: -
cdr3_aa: CASSIVGSQAQHF

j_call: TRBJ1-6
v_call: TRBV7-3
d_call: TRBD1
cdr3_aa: CASSATGQAGSPLHF

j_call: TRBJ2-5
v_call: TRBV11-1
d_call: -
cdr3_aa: CASSLRQTQETQYF

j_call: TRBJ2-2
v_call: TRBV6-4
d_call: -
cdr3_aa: CASSPSRNTGELFF

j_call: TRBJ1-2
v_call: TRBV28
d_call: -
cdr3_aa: CAISFPGMEWYGYTF

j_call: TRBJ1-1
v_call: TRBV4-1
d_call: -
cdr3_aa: CASSQETLNTEAFF

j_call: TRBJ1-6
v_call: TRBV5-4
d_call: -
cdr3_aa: CASSLNQGGRSPLHF

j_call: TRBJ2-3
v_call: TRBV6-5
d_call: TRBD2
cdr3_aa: CASSPLAGATDTQYF

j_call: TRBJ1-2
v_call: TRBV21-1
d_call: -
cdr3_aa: CASSKLVDYGYTF

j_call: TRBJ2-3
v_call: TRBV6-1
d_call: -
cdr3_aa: CASSEATDTQYF

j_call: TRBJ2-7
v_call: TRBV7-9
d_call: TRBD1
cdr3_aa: CASSLGTGAYEQYF

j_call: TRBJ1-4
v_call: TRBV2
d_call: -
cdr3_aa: CASTRQPPNEKLFF

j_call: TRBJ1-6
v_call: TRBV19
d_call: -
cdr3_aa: CAVGGSSYNSPLHF

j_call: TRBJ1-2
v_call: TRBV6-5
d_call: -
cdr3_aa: CASSYSIGQIYGYTF

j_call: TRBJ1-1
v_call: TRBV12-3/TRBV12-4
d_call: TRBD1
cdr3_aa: CASSFGDSEAFF

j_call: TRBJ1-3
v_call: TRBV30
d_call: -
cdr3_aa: CAWSEGRGSGNTIYF

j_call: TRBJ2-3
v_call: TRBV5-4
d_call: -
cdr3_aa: CASSPWVADTQYF

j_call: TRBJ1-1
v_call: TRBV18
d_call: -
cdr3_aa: CASSPGGEAFF

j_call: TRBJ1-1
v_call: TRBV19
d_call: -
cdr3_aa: CASSIGENTEAFF

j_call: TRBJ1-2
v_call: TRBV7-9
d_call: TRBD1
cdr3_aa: CASKPWDSSNYGYTF

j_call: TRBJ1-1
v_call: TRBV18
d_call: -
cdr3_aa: CASSPRQEITEAFF

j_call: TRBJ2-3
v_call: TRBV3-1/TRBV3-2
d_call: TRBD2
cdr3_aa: CASSQNSGRLATQYF

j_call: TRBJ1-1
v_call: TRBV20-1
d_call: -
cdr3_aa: CSASSGNPEAFF

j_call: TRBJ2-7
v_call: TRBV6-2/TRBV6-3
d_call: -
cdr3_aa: CASSPRQALGIEQYF

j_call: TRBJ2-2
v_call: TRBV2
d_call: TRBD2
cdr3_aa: CASSARTSGGTNTGELFF

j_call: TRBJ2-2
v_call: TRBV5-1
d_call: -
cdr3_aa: CASSSSNTGELFF

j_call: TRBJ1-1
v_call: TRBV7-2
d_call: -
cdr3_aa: CANKPWEAYTEAFF

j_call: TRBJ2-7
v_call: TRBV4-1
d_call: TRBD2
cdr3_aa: CASSQGGGRGLSEQYF

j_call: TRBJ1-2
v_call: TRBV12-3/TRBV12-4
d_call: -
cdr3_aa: CASSVTDRSDYTF

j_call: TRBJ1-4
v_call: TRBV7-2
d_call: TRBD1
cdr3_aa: CASSPRQGVDEKLFF

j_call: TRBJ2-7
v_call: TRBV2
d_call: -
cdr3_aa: CASSEARLFPYEQYF